This TCR beta chain was sequenced during a study of vaccination and CD4 T cells after COVID-19. On the study more broadly: The BNT162b2 or mRNA-1273 vaccine was given to participants in two doses. A median of around 110 days (range 35 to 161) separated diagnosis from post-COVID sampling.

About this clonotype: The antigen is undetermined.

Treatment defined: approximately nine-day PBMC culture with coronavirus spike peptide pools or control peptides (ViraFEST assay). From the unexposed donor, CD4+ T cells were collected ahead of the COVID-19 pandemic (2011-2018). T cells were expanded with peptide pools, and expanded clonotypes were identified by TCR sequencing. CD4+ T cells were isolated by negative selection after about ten days of culture. Once obtained from cultured CD4+ T cells, the DNA was sequenced using the Oncomine TCR Beta short-read assay. CD4+ T cells were cultured, and genomic DNA was extracted from them. In TCRdb, the PCR reads were re-called with MiXCR into one record per CDR3 protein. In the table there are 9,000 to 13,000 distinct CDR3 sequences, 25% to 30% of which are singletons. CDR3 length: 11 residues. CDR1 and CDR2 (germline): WNHNN, SYGVQD (reference sequence). Trimming shortened V by 6 bases and J by 2 bases, and 4 bases separated the two germline ends.

The sample comprised CD4+ T cells from blood, cultured in vitro. The chain carries TRBV10-1 and TRBJ2-5; D is undetermined. The TCR comes from a human donor in good health. CDR3 in DNA: TGCGCCAGCAGCCTACAAGAGACCCAGTACTTC. This codes for CASSLQETQYF.